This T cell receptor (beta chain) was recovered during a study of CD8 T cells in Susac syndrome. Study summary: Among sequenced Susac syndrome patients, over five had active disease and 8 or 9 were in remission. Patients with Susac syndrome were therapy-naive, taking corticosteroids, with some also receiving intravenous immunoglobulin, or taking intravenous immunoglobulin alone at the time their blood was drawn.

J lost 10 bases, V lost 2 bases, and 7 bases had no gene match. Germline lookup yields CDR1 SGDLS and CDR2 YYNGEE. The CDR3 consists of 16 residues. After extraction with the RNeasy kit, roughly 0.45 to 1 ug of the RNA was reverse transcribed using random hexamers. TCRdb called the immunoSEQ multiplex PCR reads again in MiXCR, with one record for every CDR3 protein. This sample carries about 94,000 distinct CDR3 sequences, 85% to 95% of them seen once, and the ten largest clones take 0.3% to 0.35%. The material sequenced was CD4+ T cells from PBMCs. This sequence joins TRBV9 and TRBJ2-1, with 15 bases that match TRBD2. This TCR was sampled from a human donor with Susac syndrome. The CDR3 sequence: CASSVSGTSGGSEQFF. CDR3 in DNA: TGTGCCAGCAGCGTCTCCGGGACTAGCGGGGGGAGCGAGCAGTTCTTC. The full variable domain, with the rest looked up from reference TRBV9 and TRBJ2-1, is DSGVTQTPKHLITATGQRVTLRCSPRSGDLSVYWYQQSLDQGLQFLIQYYNGEERAKGNILERFSAQQFPDLHSELNLSSLELGDSALYFCASSVSGTSGGSEQFFGPGTRLTVL.